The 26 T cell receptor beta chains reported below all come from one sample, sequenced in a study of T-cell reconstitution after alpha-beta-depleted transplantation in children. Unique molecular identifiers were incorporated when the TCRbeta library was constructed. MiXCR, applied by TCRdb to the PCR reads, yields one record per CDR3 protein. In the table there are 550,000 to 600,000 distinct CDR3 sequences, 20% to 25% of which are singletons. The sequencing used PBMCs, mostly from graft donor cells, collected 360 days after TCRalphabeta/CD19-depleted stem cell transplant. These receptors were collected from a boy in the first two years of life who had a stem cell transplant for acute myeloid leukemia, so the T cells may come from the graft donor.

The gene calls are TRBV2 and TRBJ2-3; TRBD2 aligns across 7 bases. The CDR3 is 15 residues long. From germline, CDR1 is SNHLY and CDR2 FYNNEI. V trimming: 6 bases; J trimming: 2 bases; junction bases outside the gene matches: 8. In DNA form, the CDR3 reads TGTGCCAGCAGGGGGGACTACCCCTACACAGATACGCAGTATTTT. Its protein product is CASRGDYPYTDTQYF.

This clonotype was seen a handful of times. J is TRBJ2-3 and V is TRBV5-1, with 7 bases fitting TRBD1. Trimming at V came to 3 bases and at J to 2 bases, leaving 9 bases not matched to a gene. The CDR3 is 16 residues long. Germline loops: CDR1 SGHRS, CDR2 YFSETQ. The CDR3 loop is CASSYATGASTDTQYF. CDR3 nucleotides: TGCGCCAGCAGCTACGCCACAGGGGCGTCCACAGATACGCAGTATTTT.

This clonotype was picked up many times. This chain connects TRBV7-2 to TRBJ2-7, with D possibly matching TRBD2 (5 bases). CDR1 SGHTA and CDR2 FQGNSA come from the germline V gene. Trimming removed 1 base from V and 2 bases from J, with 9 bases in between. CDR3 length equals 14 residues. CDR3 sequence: CASSLDLRAYEQYV. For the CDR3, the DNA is TGTGCCAGCAGCTTAGACCTGAGGGCCTACGAGCAGTACGTC.

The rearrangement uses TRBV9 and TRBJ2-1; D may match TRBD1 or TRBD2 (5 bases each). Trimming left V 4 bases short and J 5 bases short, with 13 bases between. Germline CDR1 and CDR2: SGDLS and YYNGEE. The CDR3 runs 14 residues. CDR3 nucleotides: TGTGCCAGCAGCCCGTCATGGGGGAACAATGAGCAGTTCTTC. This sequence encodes CASSPSWGNNEQFF.

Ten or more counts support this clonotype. CDR3 in amino acids: CASSPQGANTGELFF. CDR3 DNA: TGTGCCAGCAGCCCCCAGGGGGCGAACACCGGGGAGCTGTTTTTT. This rearrangement joins TRBV7-9 to TRBJ2-2; 7 positions agree with TRBD1. The CDR3 sequence is 15 residues long. From germline, CDR1 is SEHNR and CDR2 FQNEAQ (reference sequence). With V trimmed by 5 bases and J by 0 bases, 3 bases remained unmatched.

CDR3: CASSPRSGSNQPQHF. DNA for the CDR3: TGTGCCAGCAGTCCAAGATCGGGGAGCAATCAGCCCCAGCATTTT. This sequence joins TRBV12-3 or TRBV12-4 and TRBJ1-5; D is unresolved. CDR3 length: 15 residues. V lost 5 bases to trimming and J lost 1 base, with 12 bases between them.

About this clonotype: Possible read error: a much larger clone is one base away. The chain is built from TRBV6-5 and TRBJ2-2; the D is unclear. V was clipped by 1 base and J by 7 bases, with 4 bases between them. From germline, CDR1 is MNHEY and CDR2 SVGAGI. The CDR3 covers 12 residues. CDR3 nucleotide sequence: TGTGCCAGCAGTTACTGGGGCGGGGAGCTGTTTTTT. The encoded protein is CASSYWGGELFF.

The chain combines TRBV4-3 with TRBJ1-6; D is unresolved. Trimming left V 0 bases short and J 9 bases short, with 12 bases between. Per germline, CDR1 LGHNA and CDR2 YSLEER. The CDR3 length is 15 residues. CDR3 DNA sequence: TGCGCCAGCAGCCAAGATCCGTTCTTGGCTTCACCCCTCCACTTT. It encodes CASSQDPFLASPLHF.

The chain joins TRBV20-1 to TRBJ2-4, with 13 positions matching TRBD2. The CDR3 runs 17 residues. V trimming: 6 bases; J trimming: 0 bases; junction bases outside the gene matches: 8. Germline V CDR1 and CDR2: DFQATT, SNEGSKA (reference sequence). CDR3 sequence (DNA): TGCAGTGCCTCCGGACTAGCGGGAGATACAGCCAAAAACATTCAGTACTTC. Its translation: CSASGLAGDTAKNIQYF.

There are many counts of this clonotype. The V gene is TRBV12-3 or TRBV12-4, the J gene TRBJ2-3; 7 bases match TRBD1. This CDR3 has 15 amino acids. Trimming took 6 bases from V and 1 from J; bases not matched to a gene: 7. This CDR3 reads CASRIRDSRTDTQYF. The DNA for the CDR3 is TGTGCCAGCAGGATACGGGACAGTCGCACAGATACGCAGTATTTT.

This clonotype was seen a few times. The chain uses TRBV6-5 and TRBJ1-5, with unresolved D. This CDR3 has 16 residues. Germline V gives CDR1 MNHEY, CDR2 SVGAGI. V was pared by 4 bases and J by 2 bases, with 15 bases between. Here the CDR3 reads CASSSFLGVRNQPQHF. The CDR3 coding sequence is TGTGCCAGCAGTTCGTTTTTGGGTGTACGCAATCAGCCCCAGCATTTT.

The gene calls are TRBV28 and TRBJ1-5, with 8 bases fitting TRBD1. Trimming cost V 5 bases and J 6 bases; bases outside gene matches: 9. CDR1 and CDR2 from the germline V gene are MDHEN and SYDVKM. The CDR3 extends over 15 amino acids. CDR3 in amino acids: CASSTADRVGQPQHF. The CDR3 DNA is TGTGCCAGCAGTACCGCGGACAGGGTGGGTCAGCCCCAGCATTTT.

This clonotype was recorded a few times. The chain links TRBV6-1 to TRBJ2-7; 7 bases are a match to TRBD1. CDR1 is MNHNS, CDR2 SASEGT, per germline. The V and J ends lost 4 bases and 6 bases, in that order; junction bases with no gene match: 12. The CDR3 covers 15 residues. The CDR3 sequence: CASSAYDRDSGEQYF. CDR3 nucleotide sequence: TGTGCCAGCAGTGCCTACGACCGGGACAGCGGCGAGCAGTACTTC.

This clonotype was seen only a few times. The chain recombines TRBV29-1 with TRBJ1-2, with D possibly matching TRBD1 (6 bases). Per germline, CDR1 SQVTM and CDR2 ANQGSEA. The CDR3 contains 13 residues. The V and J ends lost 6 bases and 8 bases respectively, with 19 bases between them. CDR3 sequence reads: CSVNSQGSRGYTF. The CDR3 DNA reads TGCAGCGTGAATAGCCAGGGGTCAAGGGGCTACACCTTC. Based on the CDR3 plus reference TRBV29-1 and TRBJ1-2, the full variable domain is SAVISQKPSRDICQRGTSLTIQCQVDSQVTMMFWYRQQPGQSLTLIATANQGSEATYESGFVIDKFPISRPNLTFSTLTVSNMSPEDSSIYLCSVNSQGSRGYTFGSGTRLTVV.

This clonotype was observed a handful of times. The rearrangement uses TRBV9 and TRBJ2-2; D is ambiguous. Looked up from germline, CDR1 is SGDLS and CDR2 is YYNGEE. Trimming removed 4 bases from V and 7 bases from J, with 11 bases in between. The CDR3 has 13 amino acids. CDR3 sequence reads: CASSPGVFGELFF. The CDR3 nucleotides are TGTGCCAGCAGCCCTGGGGTCTTCGGGGAGCTGTTTTTT. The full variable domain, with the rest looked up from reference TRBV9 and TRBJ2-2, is DSGVTQTPKHLITATGQRVTLRCSPRSGDLSVYWYQQSLDQGLQFLIQYYNGEERAKGNILERFSAQQFPDLHSELNLSSLELGDSALYFCASSPGVFGELFFGEGSRLTVL.

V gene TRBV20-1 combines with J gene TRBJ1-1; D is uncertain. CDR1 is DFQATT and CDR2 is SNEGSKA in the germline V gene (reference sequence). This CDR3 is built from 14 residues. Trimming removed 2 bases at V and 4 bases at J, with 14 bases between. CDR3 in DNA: TGCAGTGCTAGATATCTACACCGAGTCACTGAAGCTTTCTTT. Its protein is CSARYLHRVTEAFF.

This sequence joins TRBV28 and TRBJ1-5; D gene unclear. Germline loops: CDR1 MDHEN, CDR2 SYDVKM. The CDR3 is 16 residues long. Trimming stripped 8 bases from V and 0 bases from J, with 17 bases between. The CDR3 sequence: CASSSMWVYSNQPQHF. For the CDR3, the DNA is TGTGCCAGCTCATCTATGTGGGTCTATAGCAATCAGCCCCAGCATTTT.

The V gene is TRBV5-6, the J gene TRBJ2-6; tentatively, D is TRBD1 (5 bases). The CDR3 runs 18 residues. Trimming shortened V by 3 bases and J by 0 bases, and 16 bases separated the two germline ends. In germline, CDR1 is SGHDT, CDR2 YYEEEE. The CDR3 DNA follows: TGTGCCAGCAGCTCAGGCCCCCCAGGGCTCTCTGGGGCCAACGTCCTGACTTTC. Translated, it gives CASSSGPPGLSGANVLTF. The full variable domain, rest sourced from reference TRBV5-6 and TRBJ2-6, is DAGVTQSPTHLIKTRGQQVTLRCSPKSGHDTVSWYQQALGQGPQFIFQYYEEEERQRGNFPDRFSGHQFPNYSSELNVNALLLGDSALYLCASSSGPPGLSGANVLTFGAGSRLTVL.

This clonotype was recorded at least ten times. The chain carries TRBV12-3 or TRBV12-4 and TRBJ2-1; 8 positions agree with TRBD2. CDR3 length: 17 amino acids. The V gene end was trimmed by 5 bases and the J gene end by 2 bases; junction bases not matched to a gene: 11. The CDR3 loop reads CASSPRVAGRAYNEQFF. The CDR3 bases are TGTGCCAGCAGTCCCCGGGTAGCGGGGAGAGCCTACAATGAGCAGTTCTTC.

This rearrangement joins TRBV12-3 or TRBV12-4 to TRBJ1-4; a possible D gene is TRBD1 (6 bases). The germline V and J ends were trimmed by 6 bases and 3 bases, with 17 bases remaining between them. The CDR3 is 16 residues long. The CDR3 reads CASSKIPQGPNEKLFF. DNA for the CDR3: TGTGCCAGCAGCAAGATCCCACAGGGTCCTAATGAAAAACTGTTTTTT.

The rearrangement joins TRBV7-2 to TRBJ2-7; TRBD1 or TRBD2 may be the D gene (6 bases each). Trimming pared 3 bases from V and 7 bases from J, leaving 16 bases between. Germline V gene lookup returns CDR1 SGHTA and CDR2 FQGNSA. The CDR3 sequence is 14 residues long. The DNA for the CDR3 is TGTGCCAGCAGCTTTAAGGGGGGTTTAGGGGAGCAGTACTTC. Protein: CASSFKGGLGEQYF.

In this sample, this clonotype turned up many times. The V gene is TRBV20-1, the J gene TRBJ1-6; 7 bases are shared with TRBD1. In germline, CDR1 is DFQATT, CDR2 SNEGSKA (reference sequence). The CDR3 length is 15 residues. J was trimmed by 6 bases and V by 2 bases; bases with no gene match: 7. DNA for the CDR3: TGCAGTGCTAGATCTCGGGGACAGTTTAATTCACCCCTCCACTTT. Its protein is CSARSRGQFNSPLHF.

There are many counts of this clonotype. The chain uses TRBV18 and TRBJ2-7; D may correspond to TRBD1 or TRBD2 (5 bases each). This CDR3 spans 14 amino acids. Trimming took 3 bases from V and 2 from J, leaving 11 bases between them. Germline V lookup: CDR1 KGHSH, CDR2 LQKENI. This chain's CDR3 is CASSPGPSPYEQYV. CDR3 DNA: TGTGCCAGCTCACCGGGACCTTCCCCCTACGAGCAGTACGTC.

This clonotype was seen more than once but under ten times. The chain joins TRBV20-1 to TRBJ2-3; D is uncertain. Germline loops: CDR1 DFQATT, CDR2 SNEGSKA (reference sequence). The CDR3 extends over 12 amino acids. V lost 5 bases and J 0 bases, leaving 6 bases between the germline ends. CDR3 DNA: TGCAGTGCTCCGTACAGCACAGATACGCAGTATTTT. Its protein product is CSAPYSTDTQYF.

The CDR3 here is CASSSETDHSPLHF. For the CDR3, the DNA is TGTGCCAGCAGCTCCGAGACAGACCATTCACCCCTCCACTTT. The V call is TRBV4-2, the J call TRBJ1-6; TRBD1 might be the D (5 bases). The CDR3 totals 14 residues. Trimming cost V 5 bases and J 8 bases, with 13 bases left between them. Germline V gene sequence: CDR1 LGHNA, CDR2 YNFKEQ.

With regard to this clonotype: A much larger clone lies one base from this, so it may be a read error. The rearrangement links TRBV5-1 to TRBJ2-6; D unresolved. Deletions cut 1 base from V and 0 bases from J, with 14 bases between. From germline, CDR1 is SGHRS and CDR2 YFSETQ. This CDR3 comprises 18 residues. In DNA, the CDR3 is TGCGCCAGCAGCTTGAAAGGACCCCCAAGCTCTGGGGCCAACGTCCTGACTTTC. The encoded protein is CASSLKGPPSSGANVLTF.